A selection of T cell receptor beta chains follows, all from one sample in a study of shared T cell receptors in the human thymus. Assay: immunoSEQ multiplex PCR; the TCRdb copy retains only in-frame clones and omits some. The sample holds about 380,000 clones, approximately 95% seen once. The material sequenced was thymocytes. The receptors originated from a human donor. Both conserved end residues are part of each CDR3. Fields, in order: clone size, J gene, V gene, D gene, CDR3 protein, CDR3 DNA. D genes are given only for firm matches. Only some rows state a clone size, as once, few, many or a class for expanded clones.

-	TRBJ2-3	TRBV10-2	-	CASSESRDHRDGTDTQYF	TGCGCCAGCAGTGAGTCCCGGGACCACAGGGATGGCACAGATACGCAGTATTTT
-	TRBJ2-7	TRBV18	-	CASSPPFESYEQYF	TGTGCCAGCTCACCCCCCTTCGAATCCTACGAGCAGTACTTC
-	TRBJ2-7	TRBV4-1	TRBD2	CASSRGLAGVKAEQYF	TGCGCCAGCAGCCGAGGACTAGCGGGAGTTAAAGCCGAGCAGTACTTC
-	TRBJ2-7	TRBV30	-	CAWSETGIYEQYF	TGTGCCTGGAGTGAGACGGGTATCTACGAGCAGTACTTC
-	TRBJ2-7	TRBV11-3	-	CASSLAGFDAGPYYEQYF	TGTGCCAGCAGCTTAGCTGGTTTTGATGCGGGACCGTACTACGAGCAGTACTTC
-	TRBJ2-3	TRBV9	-	CASSVGGVTDTQYF	TGTGCCAGCAGCGTGGGCGGGGTCACAGATACGCAGTATTTT
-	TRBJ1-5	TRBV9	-	CASTRGWGWPQHF	TGTGCCAGCACCAGGGGATGGGGGTGGCCCCAGCATTTT
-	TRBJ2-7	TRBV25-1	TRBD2	CASRATSGSLEQYF	TGTGCCAGCAGGGCGACTAGCGGGAGCCTCGAGCAGTACTTC
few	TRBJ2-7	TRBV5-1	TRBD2	CASSSRSGRGNEQYF	TGCGCCAGCAGCTCCAGAAGCGGGAGAGGGAACGAGCAGTACTTC
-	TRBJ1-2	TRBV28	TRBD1	CASSLDRDRVLGYTF	TGTGCCAGCAGTTTGGACCGGGACAGGGTTCTTGGCTACACCTTC
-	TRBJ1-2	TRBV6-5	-	CASRSGFNYGYTF	TGTGCCAGCAGATCAGGGTTTAACTATGGCTACACCTTC
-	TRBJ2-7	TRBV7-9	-	CASSPGQPHYEQYF	TGTGCCAGCAGCCCAGGACAGCCTCACTACGAGCAGTACTTC
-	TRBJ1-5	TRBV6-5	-	CASSYSGPGGNQPQHF	TGTGCCAGCAGTTATTCAGGGCCGGGGGGCAATCAGCCCCAGCATTTT
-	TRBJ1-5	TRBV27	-	CASSFSRGAQPQHF	TGTGCCAGCAGTTTCTCTAGGGGGGCGCAGCCCCAGCATTTT
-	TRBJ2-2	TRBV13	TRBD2	CASSFYSGMVGAGELFF	TGTGCCAGCAGCTTCTATAGCGGGATGGTTGGGGCCGGGGAGCTGTTTTTT
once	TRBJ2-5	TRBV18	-	CASATTAGGETQYF	TGTGCCAGCGCAACGACTGCAGGAGGAGAGACCCAGTACTTC
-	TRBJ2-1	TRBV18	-	CASSPVGGSHTEQFF	TGTGCCAGCTCACCGGTGGGTGGGAGTCACACTGAGCAGTTCTTC
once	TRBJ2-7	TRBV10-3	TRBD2	CAISHTSGSYEQYF	TGTGCCATCAGTCATACTAGCGGCAGCTACGAGCAGTACTTC
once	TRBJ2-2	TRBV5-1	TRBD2	CASSFDGLAGGELFF	TGCGCCAGCAGCTTCGACGGACTAGCGGGAGGGGAGCTGTTTTTT
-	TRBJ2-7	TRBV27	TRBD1	CASRDRGGYEQYF	TGTGCCAGCAGAGACAGGGGGGGGTACGAGCAGTACTTC
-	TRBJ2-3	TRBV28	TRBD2	CASSLPASGRLTDTQYF	TGTGCCAGCAGTTTACCCGCTAGCGGTCGTCTCACAGATACGCAGTATTTT
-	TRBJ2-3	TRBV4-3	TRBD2	CASSQDVPLAGGHSSTDTQYF	TGCGCCAGCAGCCAAGACGTGCCCCTAGCGGGAGGGCATTCTAGCACAGATACGCAGTATTTT
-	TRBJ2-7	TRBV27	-	CASSFRLDVGYEQYF	TGTGCCAGCAGTTTTAGGTTGGACGTAGGCTACGAGCAGTACTTC
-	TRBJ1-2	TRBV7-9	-	CASSTTSGGYTF	TGTGCCAGCAGCACTACATCGGGAGGCTACACCTTC
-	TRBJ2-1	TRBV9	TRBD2	CASSGDGGSSYNEQFF	TGTGCCAGCAGCGGAGACGGGGGGAGCTCCTACAATGAGCAGTTCTTC
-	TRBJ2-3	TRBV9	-	CASSPAGSVSPGWADTQYF	TGTGCCAGCAGCCCTGCCGGGTCCGTGAGCCCGGGATGGGCAGATACGCAGTATTTT
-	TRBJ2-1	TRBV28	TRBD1	CASSPGQAGGEQFF	TGTGCCAGCAGCCCGGGACAGGCCGGCGGTGAGCAGTTCTTC
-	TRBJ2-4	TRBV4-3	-	CASSQSGTGIAKNIQYF	TGCGCCAGCAGCCAAAGTGGGACCGGCATAGCCAAAAACATTCAGTACTTC
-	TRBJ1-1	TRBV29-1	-	CSVEWHTEAFF	TGCAGCGTTGAATGGCACACTGAAGCTTTCTTT
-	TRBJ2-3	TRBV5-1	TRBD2	CASSLSSSGRFTQYF	TGCGCCAGCAGCTTGTCCTCCAGCGGGAGGTTTACGCAGTATTTT
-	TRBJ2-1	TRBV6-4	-	CASSRPGGLYNEQFF	TGTGCCAGCAGCCGGCCTGGAGGACTATATAATGAGCAGTTCTTC
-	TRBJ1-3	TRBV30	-	CAWSVLPTIGPAGNTIYF	TGTGCCTGGAGTGTACTCCCGACCATTGGACCCGCTGGAAACACCATATATTTT
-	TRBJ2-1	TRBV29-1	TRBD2	CSEERLAGGLYNEQFF	TGCAGCGAGGAACGACTAGCGGGAGGATTGTACAATGAGCAGTTCTTC
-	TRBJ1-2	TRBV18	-	CASSHQPDHGYTF	TGTGCCAGCTCTCACCAACCCGATCATGGCTACACCTTC
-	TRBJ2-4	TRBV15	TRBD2	CATSRGGEGTKNIQYF	TGTGCCACCAGCAGAGGAGGGGAGGGAACCAAAAACATTCAGTACTTC
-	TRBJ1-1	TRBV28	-	CASSLRDTEAFF	TGTGCCAGCAGTTTGAGGGACACTGAAGCTTTCTTT
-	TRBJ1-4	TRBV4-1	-	CASSQDSPFRFEKLFF	TGCGCCAGCAGCCAAGATTCTCCTTTCCGCTTTGAAAAACTGTTTTTT
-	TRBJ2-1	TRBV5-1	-	CASSGRDTSYNEQFF	TGCGCCAGCAGCGGCCGGGACACCTCCTACAATGAGCAGTTCTTC
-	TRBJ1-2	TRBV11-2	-	CASSFRLGLNYGYTF	TGTGCCAGCAGCTTTCGGCTGGGGCTAAACTATGGCTACACCTTC
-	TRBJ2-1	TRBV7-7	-	CASSLFGVMDEQFF	TGTGCCAGCAGCTTATTCGGCGTCATGGATGAGCAGTTCTTC
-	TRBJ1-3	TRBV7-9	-	CARQQASGNTIYF	TGTGCCAGACAACAGGCCTCTGGAAACACCATATATTTT